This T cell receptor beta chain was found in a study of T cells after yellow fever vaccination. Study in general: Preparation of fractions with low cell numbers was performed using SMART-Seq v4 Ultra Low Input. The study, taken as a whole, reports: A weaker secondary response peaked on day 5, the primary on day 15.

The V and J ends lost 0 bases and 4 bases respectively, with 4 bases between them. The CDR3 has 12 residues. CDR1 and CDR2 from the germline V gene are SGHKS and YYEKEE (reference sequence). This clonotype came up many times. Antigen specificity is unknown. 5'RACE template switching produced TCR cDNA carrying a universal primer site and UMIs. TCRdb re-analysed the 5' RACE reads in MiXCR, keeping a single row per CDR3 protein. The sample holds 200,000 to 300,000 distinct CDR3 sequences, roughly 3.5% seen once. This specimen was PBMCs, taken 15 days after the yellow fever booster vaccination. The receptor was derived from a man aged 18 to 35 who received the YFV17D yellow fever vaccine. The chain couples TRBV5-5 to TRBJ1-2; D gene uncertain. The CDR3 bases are TGTGCCAGCAGCTTGGTCAGCTATGGCTACACCTTC. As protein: CASSLVSYGYTF.